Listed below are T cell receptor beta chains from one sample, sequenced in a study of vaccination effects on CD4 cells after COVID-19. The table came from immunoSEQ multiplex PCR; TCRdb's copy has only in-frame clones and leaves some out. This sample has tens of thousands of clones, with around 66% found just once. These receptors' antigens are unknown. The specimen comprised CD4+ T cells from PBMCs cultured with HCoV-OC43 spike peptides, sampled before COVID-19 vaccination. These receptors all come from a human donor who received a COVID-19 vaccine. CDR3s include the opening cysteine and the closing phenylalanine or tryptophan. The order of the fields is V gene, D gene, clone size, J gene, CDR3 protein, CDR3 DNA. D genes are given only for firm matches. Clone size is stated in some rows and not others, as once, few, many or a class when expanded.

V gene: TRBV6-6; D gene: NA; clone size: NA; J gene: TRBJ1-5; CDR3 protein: CASSYLNRDRNQPQHF; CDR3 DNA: TGTGCCAGCAGTTACCTTAACAGGGATCGCAATCAGCCCCAGCATTTT
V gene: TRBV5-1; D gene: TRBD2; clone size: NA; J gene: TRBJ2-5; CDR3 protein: CASSSGPGLAQETQYF; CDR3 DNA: TGCGCCAGCAGCTCGGGACCTGGACTAGCTCAAGAGACCCAGTACTTC
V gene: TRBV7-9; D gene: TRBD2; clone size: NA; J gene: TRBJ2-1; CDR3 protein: CASSTSGGTYNEQFF; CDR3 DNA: TGTGCCAGCAGCACTAGCGGGGGGACATACAATGAGCAGTTCTTC
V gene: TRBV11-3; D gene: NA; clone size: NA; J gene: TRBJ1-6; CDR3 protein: CASSLSGQPPSPLHF; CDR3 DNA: TGTGCCAGCAGCTTATCTGGACAGCCACCTTCACCCCTCCACTTT
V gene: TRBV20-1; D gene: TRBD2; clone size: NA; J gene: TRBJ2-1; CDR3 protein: CSASPTSGSHMQFF; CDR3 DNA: TGCAGTGCTAGTCCGACTAGCGGGAGTCACATGCAGTTCTTC
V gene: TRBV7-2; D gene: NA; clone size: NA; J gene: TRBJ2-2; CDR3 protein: CASSDGLAGELFF; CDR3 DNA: TGTGCCAGCAGCGACGGGCTCGCCGGGGAGCTGTTTTTT
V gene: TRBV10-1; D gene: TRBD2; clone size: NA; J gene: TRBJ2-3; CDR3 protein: CASSEFGTSGTTDTQYF; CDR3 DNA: TGCGCCAGCAGTGAGTTCGGGACTAGCGGGACTACAGATACGCAGTATTTT
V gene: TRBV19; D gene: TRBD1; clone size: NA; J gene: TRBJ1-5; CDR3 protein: CASRFGQGSQPQHF; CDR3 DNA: TGTGCCAGTAGATTCGGACAGGGGTCTCAGCCCCAGCATTTT
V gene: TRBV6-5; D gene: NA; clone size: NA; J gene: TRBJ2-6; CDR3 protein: CATTRGSSGANVLTF; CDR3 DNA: TGTGCCACGACGAGGGGTTCTTCTGGGGCCAACGTCCTGACTTTC
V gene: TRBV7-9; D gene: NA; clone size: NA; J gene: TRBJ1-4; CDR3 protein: CASSSALQDNEKLFF; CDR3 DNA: TGTGCCAGCAGCTCCGCATTACAGGATAATGAAAAACTGTTTTTT
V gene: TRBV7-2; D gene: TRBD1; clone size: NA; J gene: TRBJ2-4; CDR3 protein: CASSSGQVKNIQYF; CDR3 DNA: TGTGCCAGCAGCTCGGGACAGGTCAAAAACATTCAGTACTTC
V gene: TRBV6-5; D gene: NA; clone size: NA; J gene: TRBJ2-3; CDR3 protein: CASSLRGRTHNTQYF; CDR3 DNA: TGTGCCAGCAGTCTCAGGGGCCGCACCCACAATACGCAGTATTTT
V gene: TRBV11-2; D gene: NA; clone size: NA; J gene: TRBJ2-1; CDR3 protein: CASSLDLRRQQFF; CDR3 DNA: TGTGCCAGCAGCTTAGATCTACGGCGGCAGCAGTTCTTC
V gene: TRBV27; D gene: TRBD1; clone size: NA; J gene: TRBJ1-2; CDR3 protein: CASSSQGQAYGYTF; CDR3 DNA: TGTGCCAGCAGTTCTCAGGGACAGGCCTATGGCTACACCTTC
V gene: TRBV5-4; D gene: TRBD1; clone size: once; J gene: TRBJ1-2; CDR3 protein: CASSLGPQGEYGYTF; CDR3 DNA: TGTGCCAGCAGCTTGGGGCCACAGGGGGAGTATGGCTACACCTTC
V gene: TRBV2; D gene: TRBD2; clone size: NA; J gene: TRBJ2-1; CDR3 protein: CASSEEASGNAGEQFF; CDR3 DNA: TGTGCCAGCAGTGAAGAAGCTAGCGGGAATGCGGGTGAGCAGTTCTTC
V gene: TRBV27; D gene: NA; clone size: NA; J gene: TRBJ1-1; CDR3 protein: CASSSSGAVNTEAFF; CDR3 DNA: TGTGCCAGCAGTTCATCAGGGGCTGTGAACACTGAAGCTTTCTTT
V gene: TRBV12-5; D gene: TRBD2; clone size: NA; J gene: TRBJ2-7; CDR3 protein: CASGLEGLAGVKQYF; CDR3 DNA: TGTGCTAGTGGTTTGGAAGGACTAGCGGGAGTGAAGCAGTACTTC
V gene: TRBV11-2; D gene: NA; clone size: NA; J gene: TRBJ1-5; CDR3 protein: CASNDSVRQPQHF; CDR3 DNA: TGTGCCAGCAACGACAGCGTACGTCAGCCCCAGCATTTT
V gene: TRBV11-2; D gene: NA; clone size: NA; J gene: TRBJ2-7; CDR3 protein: CASSPSRPPISYEQYF; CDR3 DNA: TGTGCCAGCAGCCCGTCGCGACCGCCGATCTCCTACGAGCAGTACTTC
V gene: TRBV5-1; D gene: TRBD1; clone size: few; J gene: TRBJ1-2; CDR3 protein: CASSPGRGHGYTF; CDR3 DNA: TGCGCCAGCAGTCCTGGGAGGGGGCATGGCTACACCTTC
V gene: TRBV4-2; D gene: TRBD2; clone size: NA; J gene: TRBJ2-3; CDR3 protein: CASSQDRLAGSTDTQYF; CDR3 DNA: TGTGCCAGCAGCCAAGATAGGCTAGCGGGCAGCACAGATACGCAGTATTTT
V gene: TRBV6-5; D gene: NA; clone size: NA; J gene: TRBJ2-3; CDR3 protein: CASSYSGVSSDTQYF; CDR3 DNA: TGTGCCAGCAGTTACTCAGGGGTCTCGTCAGATACGCAGTATTTT
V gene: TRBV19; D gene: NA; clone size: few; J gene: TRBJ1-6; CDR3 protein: CASSIKAGYRNSPLHF; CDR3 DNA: TGTGCCAGTAGTATAAAGGCAGGATACCGCAATTCACCCCTCCACTTT